Shown below are 18 T cell receptor beta chains from a single sample sequenced in a study of blood T cell repertoires in COVID-19. This table comes from immunoSEQ multiplex PCR, and its TCRdb copy is limited to in-frame clones, with some not included. The repertoire includes about 160,000 clones, 81% of them detected once, and roughly 6% sits in the top ten. The sample taken for sequencing was PBMCs or T cells enriched from blood (not recorded which). These TCRs come from a woman aged 40 to 50 with acute COVID-19.

The chain carries TRBV5-1 and TRBJ2-1; D possibly corresponds to TRBD2 (7 bases). This CDR3 has 15 residues. V was shortened by 3 bases and J by 0 bases, with 10 bases between the two germline ends. Germline CDR1 and CDR2: SGHRS and YFSETQ. The CDR3: CASSSGGLSYNEQFF. CDR3 DNA sequence: TGCGCCAGCAGCTCCGGGGGGCTCTCCTACAATGAGCAGTTCTTC.

The genes are TRBV18 and TRBJ1-5, with D perhaps TRBD1 (5 bases). The CDR3 consists of 14 residues. The V gene's germline CDR1 is KGHSH and CDR2 LQKENI. V was cut by 3 bases and J by 10 bases, with 16 bases left in between. DNA of the CDR3: TGTGCCAGCTCACCTGAGCAGGGCCTGTTTCCCCAGCATTTT. This codes for CASSPEQGLFPQHF. Drawing the rest from reference TRBV18 and TRBJ1-5, the complete variable domain is NAGVMQNPRHLVRRRGQEARLRCSPMKGHSHVYWYRQLPEEGLKFMVYLQKENIIDESGMPKERFSAEFPKEGPSILRIQQVVRGDSAAYFCASSPEQGLFPQHFGDGTRLSIL.

V gene TRBV2 combines with J gene TRBJ2-3, with 9 bases identical to TRBD2. This CDR3 region has 18 residues. CDR1 and CDR2 (germline): SNHLY, FYNNEI. V was pared by 3 bases and J by 3 bases, with 13 bases of the junction left unmatched. For the CDR3, the DNA is TGTGCCAGCAGTGACGGAACGTGGCGGGGACTAGCAACAGATACGCAGTATTTT. The encoded protein is CASSDGTWRGLATDTQYF.

The rearrangement links TRBV18 to TRBJ2-1, with 12 bases identical to TRBD2. The trim removed 6 bases at V and 9 bases at J, leaving 12 bases unmatched. Germline CDR1 and CDR2: KGHSH and LQKENI. The CDR3 is 16 amino acids. CDR3 sequence reads: CASSTGASGRAGEQFF. In DNA form, the CDR3 reads TGTGCCAGCTCCACCGGGGCTAGCGGGAGGGCCGGTGAGCAGTTCTTC.

The chain joins TRBV7-9 to TRBJ2-3; 9 bases are a match to TRBD2. The CDR3 totals 15 residues. V lost 5 bases to trimming and J lost 2 bases; unmatched junction nucleotides: 5. Germline V lookup: CDR1 SEHNR, CDR2 FQNEAQ (reference sequence). In DNA, the CDR3 is TGTGCCAGCAGCCCTAGCGGGGCTTCCACAGATACGCAGTATTTT. It translates to CASSPSGASTDTQYF.

The chain uses TRBV3-1 (or the pseudogene TRBV3-2) and TRBJ2-1; 10 nucleotides line up with TRBD2. V was pared by 2 bases and J by 2 bases, with 15 bases of the junction left unmatched. CDR1 is LGHDT and CDR2 is YNNKEL in the germline V gene (reference sequence). The CDR3 length is 20 residues. CDR3 protein: CASSQHPGDPSGSPYNEQFF. In DNA form, the CDR3 reads TGTGCCAGCAGCCAACATCCCGGAGACCCTAGCGGGAGTCCCTACAATGAGCAGTTCTTC.

This clone was seen a few times. V is TRBV30 and J is TRBJ2-5; TRBD2 matches at 12 bases. This CDR3 region has 15 residues. J gave up 7 bases and V 4 bases, and 10 bases lay outside the gene matches. Germline V CDR1 and CDR2: GTSNPN, SVGIG (reference sequence). CDR3 in amino acids: CAWTPGLAGRGTQYF. The CDR3 bases are TGTGCCTGGACTCCAGGACTAGCGGGACGTGGGACCCAGTACTTC.

This clone has a single count. For the CDR3, the DNA is TGTGCCAGCAGTCCGGGCGGGGCCTTGATCACTGAAGCTTTCTTT. This gives the protein CASSPGGALITEAFF. This chain links TRBV7-6 with TRBJ1-1, with a tentative D call TRBD1 (5 bases). From germline, CDR1 is SGHVS and CDR2 FNYEAQ. The CDR3 spans 15 residues. Trimming left V 6 bases short and J 4 bases short, with 18 bases between.

The CDR3: CSGSGGANTEAFF. The CDR3 DNA is TGCAGCGGATCAGGTGGGGCGAACACTGAAGCTTTCTTT. The rearrangement links TRBV29-1 to TRBJ1-1, with D possibly matching TRBD1 (5 bases). The CDR3 is 13 residues long. The V gene lost 7 bases and the J gene lost 1 base, with 13 bases spanning the gap. Per the germline V gene, CDR1 is SQVTM and CDR2 is ANQGSEA. Together with reference TRBV29-1 and TRBJ1-1, the CDR3 gives the full variable domain: SAVISQKPSRDICQRGTSLTIQCQVDSQVTMMFWYRQQPGQSLTLIATANQGSEATYESGFVIDKFPISRPNLTFSTLTVSNMSPEDSSIYLCSGSGGANTEAFFGQGTRLTVV.

This clone was counted between two and nine times. The V call is TRBV15, the J call TRBJ2-7; tentative D call: TRBD2 (6 bases). With 3 bases removed from V and 7 bases from J, the gap between germline ends came to 13 bases. The CDR3 spans 13 residues. Germline V gives CDR1 LNHNV, CDR2 YYDKDF (reference sequence). CDR3 in amino acids: CATSSNSGSEQYV. The CDR3 DNA follows: TGTGCCACCAGCAGTAACAGCGGGTCAGAGCAGTACGTC.

Only a few counts were recorded for this clone. V usage is TRBV6-1 and J usage is TRBJ1-5; 9 nucleotides line up with TRBD1. The CDR3 contains 17 residues. Per the germline V gene, CDR1 is MNHNS and CDR2 is SASEGT. V trimming: 3 bases; J trimming: 6 bases; junction bases outside the gene matches: 12. This CDR3 reads CASSDVGGQGLTQPQHF. CDR3 nucleotides: TGTGCCAGCAGTGACGTCGGGGGACAGGGTTTGACTCAGCCCCAGCATTTT.

This clone was counted a single time. CDR3 DNA: TGTGCCAGCAGCGCGAACGCAGGGGCCTGGACTGAAGCTTTCTTT. Encoded protein: CASSANAGAWTEAFF. The chain uses TRBV27 and TRBJ1-1; TRBD1 might be the D (6 bases). This CDR3 is 15 amino acids long. CDR1 and CDR2 from the germline V gene are MNHEY and SMNVEV (reference sequence). Trimming shortened V by 6 bases and J by 5 bases, and 19 bases separated the two germline ends.

The chain uses TRBV6-5 and TRBJ1-2; 7 bases align to TRBD1. V was pared by 6 bases and J by 3 bases, with 7 bases of the junction left unmatched. Germline V CDR1 and CDR2: MNHEY, SVGAGI. This CDR3 spans 14 amino acids. The CDR3 loop reads CASSRVTGYYGYTF. The CDR3 DNA sequence: TGTGCCAGCAGCCGGGTGACAGGGTACTATGGCTACACCTTC.

The chain couples TRBV6-5 to TRBJ1-2; tentative D call: TRBD1 (5 bases). Trimming shortened V by 10 bases and J by 0 bases, and 18 bases separated the two germline ends. From germline, CDR1 is MNHEY and CDR2 SVGAGI. This CDR3 contains 15 residues. The CDR3 nucleotides are TGTGCCACTACTCCTCGGGGAGGGGCTAACTATGGCTACACCTTC. Residues: CATTPRGGANYGYTF.

In this sample, this clone turned up a few times. The chain joins TRBV9 to TRBJ2-2; D remains unclear. Trimming shortened V by 0 bases and J by 3 bases, and 3 bases separated the two germline ends. CDR1 and CDR2 (germline): SGDLS, YYNGEE. CDR3 length equals 13 residues. The CDR3, as DNA: TGTGCCAGCAGCGTAGACTACACCGGGGAGCTGTTTTTT. The encoded protein is CASSVDYTGELFF.

This chain uses TRBV5-6 with TRBJ2-1, with TRBD1 matching over 7 bases. The length of the CDR3 is 18 residues. Germline V gives CDR1 SGHDT, CDR2 YYEEEE. V lost 5 bases and J lost 4; bases outside the gene matches: 18. The CDR3 spells CASRPLLRTGFNYNEQFF. DNA of the CDR3: TGTGCCAGCAGACCCCTCTTAAGGACAGGCTTTAATTACAATGAGCAGTTCTTC. The complete variable domain, with remaining parts taken from reference TRBV5-6 and TRBJ2-1, reads DAGVTQSPTHLIKTRGQQVTLRCSPKSGHDTVSWYQQALGQGPQFIFQYYEEEERQRGNFPDRFSGHQFPNYSSELNVNALLLGDSALYLCASRPLLRTGFNYNEQFFGPGTRLTVL.

The sample holds one count of this clone. This chain joins TRBV6-5 and TRBJ2-3, with 7 bases matching TRBD2. Germline lookup yields CDR1 MNHEY and CDR2 SVGAGI. Unmatched junction bases numbered 8, after V lost 6 bases and J lost 5 bases. This CDR3 is 14 amino acids long. The DNA for the CDR3 is TGTGCCAGCAGGAGCGGGGAACGGGGAGATACGCAGTATTTT. Residues: CASRSGERGDTQYF.

The chain joins TRBV6-5 to TRBJ2-1; 11 bases are shared with TRBD2. The CDR3 has 15 amino acids. V trimming: 6 bases; J trimming: 6 bases; junction bases outside the gene matches: 7. CDR1 and CDR2 from the germline V gene are MNHEY and SVGAGI. The CDR3 region has the DNA TGTGCCAGCAGACCCGGGACTAGCGGCCTCAATGAGCAGTTCTTC. This gives the protein CASRPGTSGLNEQFF.